A single sample is the source of the 27 T cell receptor beta chains below, sequenced in a study of shared clonotypes between healthy human individuals. This table comes from immunoSEQ multiplex PCR, and its TCRdb copy is limited to in-frame clones, with some not included. The table lists approximately 1.5 million clones, approximately 98% of them singletons. Sequenced material: naive CD4+ T cells sorted from blood. Subset specified: CD45RA+ positively selected. The receptors derive from a man aged 25-40 years in good health.

The chain employs TRBV28 and TRBJ2-7; 8 bases match TRBD2. Trimming at V came to 6 bases and at J to 0 bases, leaving 7 bases not matched to a gene. Looked up from germline, CDR1 is MDHEN and CDR2 is SYDVKM. The CDR3 covers 15 residues. CDR3 in DNA: TGTGCCAGCAGGCACCCAGCGGGAGTCTCCTACGAGCAGTACTTC. Translation gives CASRHPAGVSYEQYF.

The chain carries TRBV11-2 and TRBJ2-1; the D gene is possibly TRBD2 (6 bases). CDR1 SGHAT and CDR2 FQNNGV come from the germline V gene. The CDR3 consists of 14 residues. V was shortened by 0 bases and J by 9 bases, with 12 bases between the two germline ends. The CDR3 coding sequence is TGTGCCAGCAGCTTAGATCCACTAGCCGGTGAGCAGTTCTTC. Protein product: CASSLDPLAGEQFF.

This chain joins TRBV19 and TRBJ2-3, with D unclear. V lost 6 bases to trimming and J lost 1 base, with 8 bases between them. CDR3 size: 13 residues. Germline V gene lookup returns CDR1 LNHDA and CDR2 SQIVND (reference sequence). This CDR3 is CASSTLGTDTQYF. The CDR3 DNA reads as TGTGCCAGTAGCACGCTTGGCACAGATACGCAGTATTTT.

This clone was counted a single time. The chain links TRBV7-8 to TRBJ2-7; D unclear. The CDR3 contains 14 residues. The germline V and J ends were trimmed by 2 bases and 4 bases, with 12 bases remaining between them. From germline, CDR1 is SGHVS and CDR2 FQNEAQ. The CDR3 reads CASSLRSGPYEQYF. CDR3 DNA sequence: TGTGCCAGCAGCTTACGTTCCGGGCCTTACGAGCAGTACTTC.

The chain is built from TRBV7-6 and TRBJ2-1, with a weak D call TRBD2 (6 bases). CDR3 size: 14 residues. CDR1 is SGHVS, CDR2 FNYEAQ, per germline. The ends were cut back, 3 bases at V and 5 bases at J, with 11 bases in the middle. As DNA, the CDR3 is TGTGCCAGCAGCTTGATAGGGAGGAACAATGAGCAGTTCTTC. Its protein is CASSLIGRNNEQFF.

The chain uses TRBV5-6 and TRBJ1-3; 7 bases are shared with TRBD1. V shed 4 bases, J shed 2 bases, and the junction held 12 bases outside the gene matches. CDR3 length: 17 amino acids. Germline V lookup: CDR1 SGHDT, CDR2 YYEEEE. For the CDR3, the DNA is TGTGCCAGCAGCCCACTGACAGGGCTCGGTACTGGAAACACCATATATTTT. It yields the protein CASSPLTGLGTGNTIYF. The entire variable domain, with the rest obtained from reference TRBV5-6 and TRBJ1-3, is as follows: DAGVTQSPTHLIKTRGQQVTLRCSPKSGHDTVSWYQQALGQGPQFIFQYYEEEERQRGNFPDRFSGHQFPNYSSELNVNALLLGDSALYLCASSPLTGLGTGNTIYFGEGSWLTVV.

This clone was seen just once. The chain is built from TRBV5-1 and TRBJ1-1, with 8 bases matching TRBD1. This CDR3 is built from 16 residues. V shed 0 bases and J 0 bases; nucleotides not matched to a gene: 4. The germline CDR1 and CDR2 sequences are SGHRS and YFSETQ. In nucleotides, the CDR3 is TGCGCCAGCAGCTTGGTGGGACAGGAGATGAACACTGAAGCTTTCTTT. Translation gives CASSLVGQEMNTEAFF.

This chain links TRBV7-3 with TRBJ2-3, with D unresolved. With 5 bases removed from V and 5 bases from J, the gap between germline ends came to 14 bases. There are 14 residues in the CDR3. Germline V gives CDR1 SGHTA, CDR2 FQGTGA. The CDR3 here is CASSADAIEDTQYF. As DNA, the CDR3 is TGTGCCAGCAGCGCCGACGCGATAGAAGATACGCAGTATTTT.

The V call is TRBV11-2, the J call TRBJ1-3; D is uncertain. Germline CDR1 is SGHAT and CDR2 is FQNNGV. Between the trimmed V and J ends, which lost 3 bases and 2 bases, there was a span of 8 bases. This CDR3 region has 14 residues. In nucleotides, the CDR3 is TGTGCCAGCAGCTTGGGTAGGGCTGGAAACACCATATATTTT. Residues: CASSLGRAGNTIYF.

The genes are TRBV28 and TRBJ2-1, with TRBD2 matching 8 bases. The CDR3 has 16 amino acids. Trimming took 5 bases from V and 5 from J; bases not matched to a gene: 11. The germline V gene has CDR1 MDHEN and CDR2 SYDVKM. The CDR3, as DNA: TGTGCCAGCAGTCCGCTAACCCTAGCGGGTGACAATGAGCAGTTCTTC. Amino acids: CASSPLTLAGDNEQFF.

The count of this clone is one. The chain links TRBV20-1 to TRBJ1-2, with TRBD1 identical over 10 bases. This CDR3 comprises 11 residues. V lost 5 bases to trimming and J lost 12 bases; unmatched junction nucleotides: 6. Germline CDR1 and CDR2: DFQATT and SNEGSKA (reference sequence). Here the CDR3 DNA reads TGCAGTGCTCGACAGGGGGCGCGGAACACCTTC. Its protein product is CSARQGARNTF.

The chain is built from TRBV19 and TRBJ2-1; perhaps TRBD2 as D (6 bases). The V gene lost 8 bases and the J gene lost 2 bases, with 13 bases spanning the gap. CDR1 and CDR2 (germline): LNHDA, SQIVND (reference sequence). The CDR3 sequence is 14 residues long. CDR3 DNA sequence: TGTGCCAGTGAAACTAGCCTCGCCTACAATGAGCAGTTCTTC. Protein: CASETSLAYNEQFF.

J is TRBJ1-2 and V is TRBV28; D gene uncertain. This CDR3 is built from 11 residues. V lost 6 bases and J lost 8, with 10 bases in between. CDR1 MDHEN and CDR2 SYDVKM come from the germline V gene. CDR3 amino acids: CASREGNGYTF. The CDR3 DNA reads TGTGCCAGCAGGGAAGGGAACGGCTACACCTTC.

The gene calls are TRBV5-6 and TRBJ2-5; 11 bases align to TRBD2. Trimming took 3 bases from V and 3 from J; bases not matched to a gene: 13. Germline CDR1 is SGHDT and CDR2 is YYEEEE. The CDR3 totals 18 residues. CDR3 coding DNA: TGTGCCAGCAGCTCCCGGACTAGCGGGCGAATCAGGGAAGAGACCCAGTACTTC. As protein: CASSSRTSGRIREETQYF.

This chain connects TRBV4-1 to TRBJ2-1; the match to TRBD1 covers 8 bases. The CDR3 sequence is 18 residues long. With V trimmed by 1 base and J by 1 base, 9 bases remained unmatched. From germline, CDR1 is MGHRA and CDR2 YSYEKL. CDR3: CASSQAPTGETSYNEQFF. The CDR3 coding sequence is TGCGCCAGCAGCCAAGCCCCGACAGGGGAAACATCCTACAATGAGCAGTTCTTC.

The chain has TRBV27 and TRBJ2-7, with 9 bases that match TRBD1. Looked up from germline, CDR1 is MNHEY and CDR2 is SMNVEV (reference sequence). The CDR3 runs to 16 residues. The trim removed 8 bases at V and 0 bases at J, leaving 11 bases unmatched. The CDR3 loop is CASRTSGTGISYEQYF. In DNA, the CDR3 is TGTGCCAGCCGTACCTCCGGGACAGGGATCTCCTACGAGCAGTACTTC.

This clone is a singleton in its sample. CDR3 sequence: CASSVRIGGYTF. CDR3 nucleotides: TGTGCCAGCAGCGTAAGAATAGGGGGCTACACCTTC. This rearrangement joins TRBV7-2 to TRBJ1-2; no clear D gene. V gave up 5 bases and J gave up 8 bases, with 12 bases separating them. CDR1 and CDR2 (germline): SGHTA, FQGNSA. This CDR3 region has 12 residues.

The CDR3 region has the DNA TGTGCCAGCAGCTTAGGGCTTGCCAGCACCTACGAGCAGTACTTC. This translates into CASSLGLASTYEQYF. The chain employs TRBV7-6 and TRBJ2-7, with unresolved D. Germline assignment: CDR1 SGHVS and CDR2 FNYEAQ. Trimming left V 1 base short and J 2 bases short, with 12 bases between. The CDR3 is 15 residues long.

The J gene is TRBJ2-2, the V gene TRBV5-1, with TRBD2 as a possible D gene (5 bases). The germline gives CDR1 SGHRS, CDR2 YFSETQ. V dropped 5 bases and J dropped 1 base, with 12 bases sitting between them. The CDR3 is made up of 15 amino acids. The CDR3 sequence is CASRPDSMNTGELFF. For the CDR3, the DNA is TGCGCCAGCAGGCCGGACTCCATGAACACCGGGGAGCTGTTTTTT.

Notes on this clone: The identical CDR3 is also encoded by other nucleotide sequences in the sample. This rearrangement joins TRBV11-2 to TRBJ1-1; D not certain. Trimming cost V 5 bases and J 0 bases, with 7 bases left between them. The CDR3 is 13 residues long. Germline lookup yields CDR1 SGHAT and CDR2 FQNNGV. CDR3 bases: TGTGCCAGCAGCCCAACACTGAACACTGAAGCTTTCTTT. It is translated as CASSPTLNTEAFF.

The chain uses TRBV5-1 and TRBJ1-5; 7 bases line up with TRBD1. CDR1 and CDR2 (germline): SGHRS, YFSETQ. The CDR3 sequence is 15 residues long. The ends lost 3 bases at V and 1 base at J; junction bases unmatched: 4. CDR3 sequence reads: CASSSGGQSNQPQHF. The CDR3 DNA sequence: TGCGCCAGCAGCTCTGGGGGACAGAGCAATCAGCCCCAGCATTTT.

The chain couples TRBV28 to TRBJ2-7; 8 bases are shared with TRBD1. Unmatched junction bases numbered 7, after V lost 2 bases and J lost 4 bases. The CDR3 spans 15 residues. The V gene's germline CDR1 is MDHEN and CDR2 SYDVKM. The CDR3 DNA sequence: TGTGCCAGCAGTTTAGCCCAGGGGGCGCGGTACGAGCAGTACTTC. The encoded protein is CASSLAQGARYEQYF.

The rearrangement uses TRBV7-9 and TRBJ2-5; D is possibly TRBD1 (5 bases). V dropped 1 base and J dropped 2 bases, with 11 bases sitting between them. This CDR3 spans 15 amino acids. The germline gives CDR1 SEHNR, CDR2 FQNEAQ (reference sequence). CDR3 residues: CASSLDWGEQETQYF. The CDR3 DNA reads as TGTGCCAGCAGCTTAGATTGGGGCGAGCAAGAGACCCAGTACTTC.

The J gene is TRBJ1-5, the V gene TRBV6-1; 7 bases are a match to TRBD1. V lost 4 bases, J lost 4 bases, and 1 base stayed unmatched. The CDR3 contains 13 residues. CDR1 and CDR2 from the germline V gene are MNHNS and SASEGT. CDR3 loop: CASSGDRNQPQHF. As DNA, the CDR3 is TGTGCCAGCAGTGGGGACAGAAATCAGCCCCAGCATTTT.

The J gene is TRBJ2-1, the V gene TRBV5-4, with 10 bases aligning to TRBD2. V trimming: 4 bases; J trimming: 6 bases; junction bases outside the gene matches: 7. Germline V gene sequence: CDR1 SGHNT, CDR2 YYREEE (reference sequence). The CDR3 consists of 15 residues. The CDR3 is CASSKAGGQVNEQFF. CDR3 DNA sequence: TGTGCCAGCAGCAAAGCGGGAGGGCAAGTCAATGAGCAGTTCTTC. Supplemented by reference TRBV5-4 and TRBJ2-1, the full variable domain reads ETGVTQSPTHLIKTRGQQVTLRCSSQSGHNTVSWYQQALGQGPQFIFQYYREEENGRGNFPPRFSGLQFPNYSSELNVNALELDDSALYLCASSKAGGQVNEQFFGPGTRLTVL.

The J gene is TRBJ2-7, the V gene TRBV7-8, with TRBD1 matching over 8 bases. V gave up 5 bases and J gave up 3 bases; unmatched junction bases: 6. From germline, CDR1 is SGHVS and CDR2 FQNEAQ. The CDR3 has 14 amino acids. The DNA for the CDR3 is TGTGCCAGCAGCCCCCTAGGACAGGGCTACGAGCAGTACTTC. Amino acids: CASSPLGQGYEQYF.

The rearrangement uses TRBV7-8 and TRBJ2-7, with 13 bases fitting TRBD2. The ends lost 5 bases at V and 12 bases at J; junction bases unmatched: 7. The CDR3 loop spans 13 amino acids. Germline lookup yields CDR1 SGHVS and CDR2 FQNEAQ. DNA for the CDR3: TGTGCCAGCAGCCTCACGGGACTAGCGGGACTGTACTTC. Its translation: CASSLTGLAGLYF.